Following are 11 T cell receptor beta chains from one sample sequenced in a study of blood T cell repertoires in COVID-19. The table came from immunoSEQ multiplex PCR; TCRdb's copy has only in-frame clones and leaves some out. The table records about 150,000 clones, more than 75% of them present only once. The sample taken for sequencing was PBMCs or T cells enriched from blood (not recorded which). These receptors all come from a woman aged 25-40 years with acute COVID-19.

V gene TRBV5-4 combines with J gene TRBJ2-2; TRBD2 agrees at 13 bases. CDR3 length: 16 amino acids. Trimming took 3 bases from V and 6 from J; bases not matched to a gene: 5. Germline V gene sequence: CDR1 SGHNT, CDR2 YYREEE (reference sequence). CDR3 bases: TGTGCCAGCAGCTCGGGACTAGCGGGACTGCCCGGGGAGCTGTTTTTT. Protein: CASSSGLAGLPGELFF.

This chain connects TRBV25-1 to TRBJ2-7; TRBD1 matches 10 bases. CDR1 and CDR2 from the germline V gene are MGHDK and SYGVNS. This CDR3 has 15 amino acids. V was clipped by 4 bases and J by 2 bases; unmatched bases: 5. CDR3 amino acids: CASSGGQGFTYEQYF. CDR3 sequence (DNA): TGTGCCAGCAGTGGGGGACAGGGGTTCACCTACGAGCAGTACTTC.

This rearrangement joins TRBV18 to TRBJ1-1; 7 nucleotides match TRBD1. This CDR3 has 16 amino acids. With 3 bases clipped from V and 1 base from J, the junction kept 8 bases outside the gene matches. Germline V gene lookup returns CDR1 KGHSH and CDR2 LQKENI. The chain's CDR3 is CASSPILDRANTEAFF. The CDR3 DNA reads TGTGCCAGCTCACCTATCCTCGACAGGGCGAACACTGAAGCTTTCTTT.

The chain couples TRBV4-2 to TRBJ2-2; D ambiguous. The CDR3 totals 17 residues. Per the germline V gene, CDR1 is LGHNA and CDR2 is YNFKEQ. V shed 1 base and J shed 1 base, with 13 bases lying between them. The CDR3 DNA is TGTGCCAGCAGCCAAGTGGCAGGTTTCGGGAACACCGGGGAGCTGTTTTTT. It codes for CASSQVAGFGNTGELFF.

V is TRBV9 and J is TRBJ2-1, with 12 positions matching TRBD2. The V gene's germline CDR1 is SGDLS and CDR2 YYNGEE. This CDR3 has 15 residues. Losses at the gene ends were 2 bases for V and 6 bases for J; bases not matched to a gene: 3. Here the CDR3 DNA reads TGTGCCAGCAGCGTCGGGACTAGCGGGTCCAATGAGCAGTTCTTC. It translates to CASSVGTSGSNEQFF.

The genes are TRBV2 and TRBJ1-6; D is uncertain. The germline V and J ends were trimmed by 6 bases and 14 bases, with 23 bases remaining between them. Germline V gene lookup returns CDR1 SNHLY and CDR2 FYNNEI. CDR3 size: 15 residues. The CDR3 DNA follows: TGTGCCAGCAGCATTACCGGGAGCGCTTTCGGGGCCCTCCACTTT. Translated: CASSITGSAFGALHF.

This clone was seen a single time. The CDR3 DNA follows: TGCGCCAGCAGCTGGGGGACAGGGCGTGGCGAGCAGTACTTC. It codes for CASSWGTGRGEQYF. V is TRBV5-1 and J is TRBJ2-7, with 9 bases lining up with TRBD1. The length of the CDR3 is 14 residues. Germline V gene data show CDR1 as SGHRS and CDR2 as YFSETQ. Trimming cost V 3 bases and J 6 bases; bases outside gene matches: 7.

V and J are TRBV18 and TRBJ2-2; 7 nucleotides align to TRBD1. This CDR3 is 15 amino acids long. Germline CDR1 KGHSH, CDR2 LQKENI. With V trimmed by 5 bases and J by 4 bases, 7 bases remained unmatched. CDR3: CASSIQQGITGELFF. The CDR3, as DNA: TGTGCCAGCTCAATACAACAGGGGATCACCGGGGAGCTGTTTTTT. Variable domain in full (rest from reference TRBV18 and TRBJ2-2): NAGVMQNPRHLVRRRGQEARLRCSPMKGHSHVYWYRQLPEEGLKFMVYLQKENIIDESGMPKERFSAEFPKEGPSILRIQQVVRGDSAAYFCASSIQQGITGELFFGEGSRLTVL.

This chain joins TRBV7-2 and TRBJ1-3, with D hard to call. This CDR3 spans 15 amino acids. Trimming removed 2 bases at V and 0 bases at J, with 8 bases between. From germline, CDR1 is SGHTA and CDR2 FQGNSA. CDR3 residues: CASSLPGLSGNTIYF. CDR3 nucleotides: TGTGCCAGCAGCTTACCGGGTCTCTCTGGAAACACCATATATTTT.

The CDR3 spells CASSTDILNTEAFF. The CDR3 DNA is TGTGCCAGCTCTACGGACATTTTGAACACTGAAGCTTTCTTT. This chain connects TRBV18 to TRBJ1-1, with a weak D call TRBD1 (5 bases). The length of the CDR3 is 14 residues. CDR1 is KGHSH, CDR2 LQKENI, per germline. V gave up 6 bases and J gave up 0 bases, with 11 bases separating them.

V and J are TRBV11-3 and TRBJ2-1; 11 nucleotides line up with TRBD2. From germline, CDR1 is SGHNT and CDR2 YENEEA. This CDR3 has 13 residues. Germline trimming cut 4 bases from V and 7 bases from J; bases unmatched to any gene: 0. The CDR3 region is CASSSSGGNEQFF. CDR3 bases: TGTGCCAGCAGCTCTAGCGGGGGGAATGAGCAGTTCTTC.